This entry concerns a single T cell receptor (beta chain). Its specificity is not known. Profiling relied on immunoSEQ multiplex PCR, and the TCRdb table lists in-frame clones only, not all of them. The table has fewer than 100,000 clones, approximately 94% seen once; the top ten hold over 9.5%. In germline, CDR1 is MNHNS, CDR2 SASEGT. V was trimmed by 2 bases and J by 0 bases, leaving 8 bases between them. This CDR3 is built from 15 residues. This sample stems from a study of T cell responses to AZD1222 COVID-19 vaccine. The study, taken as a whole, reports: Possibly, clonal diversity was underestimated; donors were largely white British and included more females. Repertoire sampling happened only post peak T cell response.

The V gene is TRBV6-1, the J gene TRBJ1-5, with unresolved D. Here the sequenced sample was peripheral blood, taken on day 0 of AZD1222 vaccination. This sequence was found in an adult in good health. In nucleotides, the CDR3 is TGTGCCAGCAGTGAACTAGGGCCTAGCAATCAGCCCCAGCATTTT. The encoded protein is CASSELGPSNQPQHF.